These 29 T cell receptor beta chains were all obtained from the same sample, sequenced in a study of blood T cell repertoires in COVID-19. TCRdb's table, derived via immunoSEQ multiplex PCR, lists solely in-frame clones and lacks some. This sample has 350,000 or so clones, with approximately 86% found just once. Sequencing was carried out using PBMCs or T cells enriched from blood (not recorded which). The receptors stem from a woman in her thirties or forties with acute COVID-19.

The chain employs TRBV19 and TRBJ1-5; D ambiguous. Trimming left V 4 bases short and J 5 bases short, with 15 bases between. CDR1 and CDR2 from the germline V gene are LNHDA and SQIVND (reference sequence). The CDR3 contains 15 residues. As DNA, the CDR3 is TGTGCCAGTAGTACCCGGGGTCAGGTCGATCAGCCCCAGCATTTT. It is translated as CASSTRGQVDQPQHF. Looking up the rest from reference TRBV19 and TRBJ1-5 gives the full variable domain: DGGITQSPKYLFRKEGQNVTLSCEQNLNHDAMYWYRQDPGQGLRLIYYSQIVNDFQKGDIAEGYSVSREKKESFPLTVTSAQKNPTAFYLCASSTRGQVDQPQHFGDGTRLSIL.

For this clone: The same CDR3 can be traced to other DNA sequences in this sample. V gene TRBV12-3 or TRBV12-4 combines with J gene TRBJ1-1; D gene unclear. Trimming took 0 bases from V and 3 from J, leaving 5 bases between them. The CDR3 consists of 13 residues. The CDR3, as DNA: TGTGCCAGCAGTTTAGCGCGGGACACTGAAGCTTTCTTT. Protein: CASSLARDTEAFF.

Regarding this clone: Relative to the germline gene, one junction end is altered; a read error may explain this. The chain is built from TRBV19 and TRBJ2-1, with D maybe TRBD2 (5 bases). Germline V gene lookup returns CDR1 LNHDA and CDR2 SQIVND (reference sequence). The length of the CDR3 is 11 residues. CDR3 protein: CASSSPRDVVF. CDR3 DNA sequence: TGTGCCAGTAGTAGTCCCCGGGATGTGGTCTTC.

This chain joins TRBV19 and TRBJ2-1; 9 bases are shared with TRBD1. Germline V gives CDR1 LNHDA, CDR2 SQIVND (reference sequence). J gave up 8 bases and V 6 bases, and 5 bases lay outside the gene matches. This CDR3 spans 13 amino acids. The CDR3 region has the DNA TGTGCCAGTAGCAACAGGGGGCAGGATGAGCAGTTCTTC. This sequence encodes CASSNRGQDEQFF.

The chain carries TRBV28 and TRBJ1-1, with a weak D call TRBD1 (5 bases). CDR3 length equals 14 residues. CDR1 is MDHEN, CDR2 SYDVKM, per germline. Trimming took off 6 bases at V and 6 bases at J, with 17 bases between the two ends. CDR3 in DNA: TGTGCCAGCAGCCTTTCCTCCGGACACGCTGAAGCTTTCTTT. Amino acid sequence: CASSLSSGHAEAFF.

V is TRBV7-6 and J is TRBJ1-3; D uncertain. The V gene lost 2 bases and the J gene lost 0 bases, with 11 bases spanning the gap. The CDR3 has 16 residues. The V gene's germline CDR1 is SGHVS and CDR2 FNYEAQ. The CDR3 nucleotides are TGTGCCAGCAGCTTAAATTCAGGTGACTCTGGAAACACCATATATTTT. This sequence encodes CASSLNSGDSGNTIYF.

This chain links TRBV5-1 with TRBJ2-7; the D gene is possibly TRBD1 (5 bases). Germline loops: CDR1 SGHRS, CDR2 YFSETQ. Trimming removed 1 base at V and 3 bases at J, with 11 bases between. The CDR3 sequence is 14 residues long. CDR3 DNA sequence: TGCGCCAGCAGCTTGCAGCAGGGCGTCTACGAGCAGTACTTC. Translated, it gives CASSLQQGVYEQYF.

In its sample, this clone was seen once. CDR3 in amino acids: CATSGTAWASYNEQFF. The CDR3 DNA is TGTGCCACCAGCGGGACAGCTTGGGCCTCCTACAATGAGCAGTTCTTC. This sequence joins TRBV15 and TRBJ2-1; the match to TRBD1 covers 7 bases. After removal of 5 bases from V and 0 bases from J, the junction contained 7 bases not matched to a gene. The germline gives CDR1 LNHNV, CDR2 YYDKDF (reference sequence). The length of the CDR3 is 16 residues.

This chain uses TRBV5-4 with TRBJ2-1; D remains ambiguous. V was shortened by 3 bases and J by 3 bases, with 13 bases between the two germline ends. Germline V CDR1 and CDR2: SGHNT, YYREEE (reference sequence). The CDR3 runs 15 residues. For the CDR3, the DNA is TGTGCCAGCAGCTCCAGTTCCCAAAGCTACAATGAGCAGTTCTTC. Encoded protein: CASSSSSQSYNEQFF.

This chain connects TRBV6-2 or TRBV6-3 to TRBJ2-6, with D possibly matching TRBD1 (5 bases). Trimming pared 6 bases from V and 0 bases from J, leaving 12 bases between. CDR1 is MNHEY, CDR2 SVGEGT, per germline. The CDR3 spans 16 residues. DNA for the CDR3: TGTGCCAGCAGCTATACAGGCAGCTCTGGGGCCAACGTCCTGACTTTC. Encoded protein: CASSYTGSSGANVLTF.

This clone is a singleton in its sample. This chain joins TRBV6-2 or TRBV6-3 and TRBJ2-3; no firm D call. The CDR3 totals 11 residues. Germline V lookup: CDR1 MNHEY, CDR2 SVGEGT. V was clipped by 4 bases and J by 5 bases, with 4 bases between them. The CDR3 reads CASSWRDTQYF. DNA for the CDR3: TGTGCCAGCAGTTGGAGAGATACGCAGTATTTT.

The V and J genes are TRBV5-1 and TRBJ1-6; 9 bases agree with TRBD1. The CDR3 totals 15 residues. Germline V gene data show CDR1 as SGHRS and CDR2 as YFSETQ. Trimming took 0 bases from V and 8 from J; bases not matched to a gene: 3. In nucleotides, the CDR3 is TGCGCCAGCAGCTTGGTTGGGACAGGGTATTCACCCCTCCACTTT. Its translation: CASSLVGTGYSPLHF.

The chain combines TRBV3-1 (or the pseudogene TRBV3-2) with TRBJ1-3; the D gene is possibly TRBD1 (6 bases). The CDR3 spans 18 residues. Germline V gene sequence: CDR1 LGHDT, CDR2 YNNKEL (reference sequence). V was trimmed by 4 bases and J by 1 base, leaving 20 bases between them. CDR3 region: CASSPTGAGEHSGNTIYF. CDR3 DNA: TGTGCCAGCAGCCCTACCGGGGCAGGGGAACATTCTGGAAACACCATATATTTT.

The chain carries TRBV18 and TRBJ1-4; 9 bases map to TRBD1. CDR1 and CDR2 from the germline V gene are KGHSH and LQKENI. CDR3 length equals 17 residues. V shed 2 bases, J shed 8 bases, and the junction held 12 bases outside the gene matches. The CDR3 is CASSPSQGGTGPEKLFF. As DNA, the CDR3 is TGTGCCAGCTCACCATCTCAGGGCGGGACAGGGCCCGAAAAACTGTTTTTT.

The rearrangement links TRBV2 to TRBJ1-1, with D uncertain. V was trimmed by 0 bases and J by 1 base, leaving 3 bases between them. CDR3 length: 13 residues. The V gene's germline CDR1 is SNHLY and CDR2 FYNNEI. The CDR3 sequence is CASSEARNTEAFF. The CDR3 bases are TGTGCCAGCAGTGAAGCCAGGAACACTGAAGCTTTCTTT.

Points on this clone: One end of the junction does not line up with germline, which may come from a read error. This rearrangement joins TRBV6-5 to TRBJ1-1; the match to TRBD1 covers 7 bases. The CDR3 extends over 14 amino acids. Germline assignment: CDR1 MNHEY and CDR2 SVGAGI. CDR3 amino acids: CASSRQGGNAEAFF. The CDR3 bases are TGTGCCAGCAGTAGACAGGGTGGGAACGCTGAAGCTTTCTTT.

V gene TRBV2 combines with J gene TRBJ1-2; D gene ambiguous. CDR1 and CDR2 (germline): SNHLY, FYNNEI. Trimming removed 5 bases from V and 2 bases from J, with 9 bases in between. The CDR3 has 13 residues. The CDR3 coding sequence is TGTGCCAGCAGTTCCGTACAGAACTATGGCTACACCTTC. Translated, it gives CASSSVQNYGYTF.

Details on this clone: The sample contains more than one DNA sequence encoding this CDR3. The chain is built from TRBV6-5 and TRBJ1-3; 8 positions match TRBD1. The CDR3 is 15 residues long. V lost 5 bases to trimming and J lost 0 bases; unmatched junction nucleotides: 3. Germline V lookup: CDR1 MNHEY, CDR2 SVGAGI. This CDR3 is CASSRDRSSGNTIYF. The CDR3 region has the DNA TGTGCCAGCAGTCGGGACAGGAGCTCTGGAAACACCATATATTTT.

The chain combines TRBV18 with TRBJ1-1, with unresolved D. Germline V CDR1 and CDR2: KGHSH, LQKENI. The CDR3 consists of 16 residues. V was shortened by 0 bases and J by 5 bases, with 16 bases between the two germline ends. This CDR3 is CASSPPSGIGLTEAFF. In DNA form, the CDR3 reads TGTGCCAGCTCACCACCGTCGGGGATCGGATTGACTGAAGCTTTCTTT.

The count of this clone is one. CDR3 residues: CAISGRDRVETQYF. Here the CDR3 DNA reads TGTGCCATCAGTGGGCGGGACAGGGTAGAGACCCAGTACTTC. The chain combines TRBV10-3 with TRBJ2-5; 9 positions agree with TRBD1. The germline V gene has CDR1 ENHRY and CDR2 SYGVKD. Losses at the gene ends were 4 bases for V and 4 bases for J; bases not matched to a gene: 4. The CDR3 loop spans 14 amino acids.

The rearrangement links TRBV24-1 to TRBJ1-1; 10 positions agree with TRBD1. Germline V gene lookup returns CDR1 KGHDR and CDR2 SFDVKD. The CDR3 extends over 18 amino acids. J was trimmed by 3 bases and V by 3 bases; bases with no gene match: 12. CDR3 loop: CATSDPRTGGRLDTEAFF. The CDR3 coding sequence is TGTGCCACCAGTGATCCGAGGACAGGGGGTCGGTTGGACACTGAAGCTTTCTTT.

The rearrangement links TRBV25-1 to TRBJ1-3; D ambiguous. There are 13 residues in the CDR3. The V end lost 1 base, the J end lost 4 bases, and 5 bases lay between the germline ends. Germline loops: CDR1 MGHDK, CDR2 SYGVNS. The CDR3 reads CASSELRGNTIYF. The CDR3 DNA follows: TGTGCCAGCAGTGAATTGCGGGGAAACACCATATATTTT. Full variable domain (missing parts from reference TRBV25-1 and TRBJ1-3): EADIYQTPRYLVIGTGKKITLECSQTMGHDKMYWYQQDPGMELHLIHYSYGVNSTEKGDLSSESTVSRIRTEHFPLTLESARPSHTSQYLCASSELRGNTIYFGEGSWLTVV.

The chain has TRBV5-4 and TRBJ2-7; 7 nucleotides match TRBD2. CDR1 and CDR2 from the germline V gene are SGHNT and YYREEE (reference sequence). The CDR3 runs to 16 residues. V trimming: 0 bases; J trimming: 2 bases; junction bases outside the gene matches: 8. The CDR3 region has the DNA TGTGCCAGCAGCTTGGAGGTTAGCGGGCAGCCCTACGAGCAGTACTTC. The encoded protein is CASSLEVSGQPYEQYF.

With regard to this clone: Other DNA sequences in the same sample also yield this CDR3. V and J are TRBV3-1 (or the pseudogene TRBV3-2) and TRBJ2-1, with D perhaps matching TRBD2 (6 bases). CDR3 length equals 12 residues. Germline V lookup: CDR1 LGHDT, CDR2 YNNKEL (reference sequence). Trimming took 1 base from V and 10 from J, leaving 8 bases between them. The CDR3: CASSQVSGEQFF. The CDR3 DNA sequence: TGTGCCAGCAGCCAAGTCAGCGGGGAGCAGTTCTTC.

The V and J genes are TRBV5-8 and TRBJ1-2, with D possibly being TRBD1 (5 bases). This CDR3 region has 16 residues. Per germline, CDR1 SGHTS and CDR2 YDEGEE. V shed 1 base and J shed 2 bases, with 15 bases lying between them. The CDR3 loop is CASSLLPTGRNYGYTF. CDR3 DNA sequence: TGTGCCAGCAGCTTGTTGCCTACAGGAAGGAACTATGGCTACACCTTC.

This chain links TRBV6-4 with TRBJ2-3; 7 bases match TRBD1. Germline CDR1 and CDR2: MRHNA and SNTAGT. With V trimmed by 5 bases and J by 3 bases, 2 bases remained unmatched. The CDR3 consists of 13 residues. The CDR3 DNA reads TGTGCCAGCAGTCAGGGGGAGACAGATACGCAGTATTTT. Amino acid sequence: CASSQGETDTQYF.

CDR3 amino acids: CSARGQDNYGYTF. Written as DNA, the CDR3 is TGCAGCGCCAGGGGGCAGGATAACTATGGCTACACCTTC. The chain combines TRBV29-1 with TRBJ1-2, with 8 nucleotides matching TRBD1. Losses at the gene ends were 7 bases for V and 1 base for J; bases not matched to a gene: 5. The CDR3 is 13 residues long. The germline CDR1 and CDR2 sequences are SQVTM and ANQGSEA.

This clone was recorded a few times. The rearrangement uses TRBV28 and TRBJ1-2; D is ambiguous. Trimming removed 4 bases from V and 4 bases from J, with 7 bases in between. The CDR3 extends over 12 amino acids. Germline CDR1 is MDHEN and CDR2 is SYDVKM. CDR3 sequence: CASSSGLYGYTF. In DNA, the CDR3 is TGTGCCAGCAGTTCCGGACTCTATGGCTACACCTTC.

V and J are TRBV27 and TRBJ1-2; possible D gene TRBD1, 6 bases. CDR3 length: 14 residues. Per germline, CDR1 MNHEY and CDR2 SMNVEV (reference sequence). Trimming took 6 bases from V and 6 from J, leaving 17 bases between them. The chain's CDR3 is CASSYGGRRDGYTF. CDR3 coding DNA: TGTGCCAGCAGCTACGGGGGGCGGAGGGATGGCTACACCTTC.